This T cell receptor beta chain originates from a study of radiotherapy plus CTLA-4 blockade in lung cancer (dated by TCRdb to 2017 to 2018). Context from the whole study: Among the enrolled patients, approximately 17% had an objective response, and roughly 30% reached disease control.

The study evaluated CTLA-4 blockade (ipilimumab) given together with focal radiation therapy in patients who had chemo-refractory metastatic non-small-cell lung cancer. Libraries were prepared through the immunoSEQ multiplex PCR assay. The immuneACCESS repertoire file appears here via TCRdb, limited to in-frame rearrangements. These files lack a portion of the clones; in checked studies, under half of the deficit traces to unresolved V genes, and the cause of the others is not known. This sample is represented by roughly 25,000 clones; around 72% of them were singletons. The ten largest clones take up approximately 3.5% of the sample. Paper-wide results and their limitations: After treatment with radiotherapy and ipilimumab, TCR clones that came from tumors expanded in the peripheral blood. The strongest predictors of response, as reported, were early dynamic changes in blood T cell clones along with a rise in serum interferon-beta after radiation.

Points on this clone: This receptor's antigen is unknown. No much larger clone is present one base from it, and per-base qualities are unavailable.

CDR1 MNHNY and CDR2 SVGAGI are derived from the germline V gene (reference sequence). There are 15 amino acids in the CDR3, from cysteine to phenylalanine inclusive. Only the CDR3 part of the read is kept: 45 bases, read in frame from the first base. V is pared back by 6 bases and J by 5 bases, with 17 bases lying between the germline termini. In this chain, TRBV6-6 is recombined with TRBJ1-5; no D segment can be confidently identified. The receptor comes from a human donor with non-small cell lung cancer who had stable disease on radiotherapy plus ipilimumab. This sample comprised peripheral blood, obtained from a patient treated with radiotherapy plus ipilimumab. CDR3 loop: CASSPGKNSYQPQHF. The nucleotide sequence is TGTGCCAGCAGCCCTGGGAAGAACTCCTATCAGCCCCAGCATTTT.